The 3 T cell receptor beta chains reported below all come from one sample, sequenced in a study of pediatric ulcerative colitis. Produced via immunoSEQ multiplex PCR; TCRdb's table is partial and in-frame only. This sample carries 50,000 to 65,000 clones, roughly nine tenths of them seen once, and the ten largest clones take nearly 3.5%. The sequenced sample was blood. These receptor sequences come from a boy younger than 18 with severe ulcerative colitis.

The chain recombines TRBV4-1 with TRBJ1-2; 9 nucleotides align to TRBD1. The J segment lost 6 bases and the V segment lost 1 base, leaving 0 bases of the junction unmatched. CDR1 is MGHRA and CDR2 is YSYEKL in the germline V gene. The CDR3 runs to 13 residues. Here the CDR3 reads CASSQGTGDGYTF. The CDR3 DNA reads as TGCGCCAGCAGCCAAGGGACAGGGGATGGCTACACCTTC.

Written as DNA, the CDR3 is TGTGCCAGCAGTTTATACAGTCGGGAAAAACTGTTTTTT. Its protein is CASSLYSREKLFF. The chain recombines TRBV27 with TRBJ1-4; D call uncertain. Germline values: CDR1 MNHEY, CDR2 SMNVEV (reference sequence). With 1 base removed from V and 8 bases from J, the gap between germline ends came to 8 bases. The CDR3 runs to 13 residues.

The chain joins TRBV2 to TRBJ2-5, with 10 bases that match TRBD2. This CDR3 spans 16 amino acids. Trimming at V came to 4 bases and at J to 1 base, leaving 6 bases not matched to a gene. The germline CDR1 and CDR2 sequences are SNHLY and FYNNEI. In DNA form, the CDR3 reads TGTGCCAGCAGTGGGACTAGCGGAGGGGGCCAAGAGACCCAGTACTTC. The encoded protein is CASSGTSGGGQETQYF.